The 27 T cell receptor beta chains below come from one sample, sequenced in a study of T-cell memory formation after mild COVID-19. One entry per CDR3 protein results from TCRdb running MiXCR on the 5' RACE reads. Among some 600,000 distinct CDR3 sequences listed, roughly 17% were seen once. The material sequenced was PBMCs or a T cell subset sorted from them (not recorded which). These receptors were taken from an adult woman who had mild COVID-19 (a few samples of this study predate the infection). Cell type and time point are not known.

This clonotype has a handful of counts. J is TRBJ2-7 and V is TRBV5-1, with D perhaps TRBD1 (6 bases). Germline lookup yields CDR1 SGHRS and CDR2 YFSETQ. The V end lost 4 bases, the J end lost 7 bases, and 18 bases lay between the germline ends. The CDR3 has 14 amino acids. The CDR3 DNA reads TGCGCCAGCAGCCCGGACAGCACCGTGAGGGAGCAGTACTTC. Residues: CASSPDSTVREQYF.

The chain joins TRBV18 to TRBJ2-7; 12 nucleotides match TRBD2. J gave up 5 bases and V 3 bases, and 5 bases lay outside the gene matches. Germline V gene data show CDR1 as KGHSH and CDR2 as LQKENI. The CDR3 sequence is 15 residues long. The CDR3 coding sequence is TGTGCCAGCTCACCTAACACTAGCGGGAGGAACGAGCAGTACTTC. This gives the protein CASSPNTSGRNEQYF.

For the CDR3, the DNA is TGTGCCACCAGTGATTTGCGGGAAGGGTTTACGAATGAGCAGTTCTTC. Its translation is CATSDLREGFTNEQFF. V is TRBV24-1 and J is TRBJ2-1, with a tentative D call TRBD2 (5 bases). CDR1 and CDR2 from the germline V gene are KGHDR and SFDVKD. Between the trimmed V and J ends, which lost 0 bases and 7 bases, there was a span of 15 bases. This CDR3 spans 16 amino acids.

This clonotype was counted a few times. The genes are TRBV9 and TRBJ2-7, with TRBD2 identical over 9 bases. Germline V gene lookup returns CDR1 SGDLS and CDR2 YYNGEE. This CDR3 has 14 residues. V lost 4 bases, J lost 5 bases, and 7 bases stayed unmatched. CDR3 sequence: CASSSGTSSDEQYF. CDR3 nucleotide sequence: TGTGCCAGCAGCTCCGGGACTAGCAGCGACGAGCAGTACTTC.

This clonotype was detected only a few times. The chain has TRBV12-3 or TRBV12-4 and TRBJ2-1; 10 bases align to TRBD2. This CDR3 has 14 amino acids. With V trimmed by 5 bases and J by 9 bases, 7 bases remained unmatched. CDR3 DNA: TGTGCCAGCAGTCAGCGGGGGGGCCTCATTGAGCAGTTCTTC. This codes for CASSQRGGLIEQFF.

This sequence joins TRBV4-2 and TRBJ1-2; the D gene is possibly TRBD1 (5 bases). This CDR3 contains 15 residues. Deletions cut 0 bases from V and 6 bases from J, with 14 bases between. Germline lookup yields CDR1 LGHNA and CDR2 YNFKEQ. CDR3: CASSQDAGLQHGYTF. CDR3 sequence (DNA): TGTGCCAGCAGCCAAGATGCGGGACTTCAGCATGGCTACACCTTC.

The chain recombines TRBV7-9 with TRBJ2-4, with 16 bases matching TRBD2. The CDR3 is 17 residues long. Germline loops: CDR1 SEHNR, CDR2 FQNEAQ (reference sequence). The V gene end was trimmed by 4 bases and the J gene end by 8 bases; junction bases not matched to a gene: 8. CDR3 protein: CASSSGTSGRALDIQYF. CDR3 DNA sequence: TGTGCCAGCAGCTCAGGGACTAGCGGGAGGGCCCTCGACATTCAGTACTTC.

This clonotype was observed a few times. V usage is TRBV2 and J usage is TRBJ2-3, with 8 bases fitting TRBD1. This CDR3 spans 15 amino acids. Germline CDR1 and CDR2: SNHLY and FYNNEI. Trimming cost V 9 bases and J 6 bases; bases outside gene matches: 14. In DNA, the CDR3 is TGTGCCAGTACGCTGGGACAGGTTCTTCGGGATACGCAGTATTTT. Translated, it gives CASTLGQVLRDTQYF.

Remarks on this clonotype: A junction boundary mismatches the germline segment, possibly from a read error. This chain connects TRBV3-1 to TRBJ2-5; D gene uncertain. The CDR3 loop spans 14 amino acids. CDR1 and CDR2 (germline): LGHDT, YNNKEL (reference sequence). As DNA, the CDR3 is TGTGCCAGCACCCAAAAAGGCGGCAGGGAGACCCAGTACTTC. Its protein is CASTQKGGRETQYF.

J is TRBJ2-7 and V is TRBV12-3 or TRBV12-4; a possible D gene is TRBD2 (6 bases). V lost 5 bases, J lost 5 bases, and 13 bases lay in between. The CDR3 totals 13 residues. CDR3 sequence: CASSGSGRNEQYF. As DNA, the CDR3 is TGTGCCAGCAGTGGTAGCGGTAGAAACGAGCAGTACTTC.

The V gene is TRBV6-2 or TRBV6-3, the J gene TRBJ2-2; 8 nucleotides align to TRBD2. The CDR3 has 15 residues. From germline, CDR1 is MNHEY and CDR2 SVGEGT. Unmatched junction bases numbered 3, after V lost 2 bases and J lost 4 bases. Written as DNA, the CDR3 is TGTGCCAGCAGTTACGTTGCGGGAGGCACCGGGGAGCTGTTTTTT. Translation: CASSYVAGGTGELFF.

The sample holds a few counts of this clonotype. This chain links TRBV7-2 with TRBJ1-1; D is uncertain. V shed 6 bases and J shed 1 base, with 15 bases lying between them. The CDR3 covers 15 residues. Germline CDR1 is SGHTA and CDR2 is FQGNSA. The CDR3, as DNA: TGTGCCAGCAGACCCCCACGGGGTAAGAACACTGAAGCTTTCTTT. Its protein is CASRPPRGKNTEAFF. Supplemented by reference TRBV7-2 and TRBJ1-1, the full variable domain reads GAGVSQSPSNKVTEKGKDVELRCDPISGHTALYWYRQSLGQGLEFLIYFQGNSAPDKSGLPSDRFSAERTGGSVSTLTIQRTQQEDSAVYLCASRPPRGKNTEAFFGQGTRLTVV.

J is TRBJ1-2 and V is TRBV6-6; D perhaps matches TRBD1 (5 bases). Trimming took off 0 bases at V and 6 bases at J, with 17 bases between the two ends. Germline lookup yields CDR1 MNHNY and CDR2 SVGAGI (reference sequence). This CDR3 contains 16 residues. The CDR3 protein is CASSYSGRKGRHGYTF. CDR3 DNA sequence: TGTGCCAGCAGTTACTCGGGTAGGAAGGGGAGGCATGGCTACACCTTC.

This chain joins TRBV7-8 and TRBJ2-1; weak D call: TRBD2 (6 bases). Deletions cut 6 bases from V and 0 bases from J, with 15 bases between. The CDR3 contains 16 residues. Per the germline V gene, CDR1 is SGHVS and CDR2 is FQNEAQ. CDR3 amino acids: CASRVTRFGSYNEQFF. The CDR3 region has the DNA TGTGCCAGCAGGGTGACTAGGTTTGGCTCCTACAATGAGCAGTTCTTC.

This clonotype was recorded a few times. V and J are TRBV7-6 and TRBJ2-1, with TRBD2 identical over 11 bases. V lost 6 bases to trimming and J lost 2 bases; unmatched junction nucleotides: 12. This CDR3 spans 18 amino acids. Germline CDR1 SGHVS, CDR2 FNYEAQ. CDR3 in DNA: TGTGCCAGCAGGGTGGGCCTAGCGGGAGGTCTTACCTACAATGAGCAGTTCTTC. It codes for CASRVGLAGGLTYNEQFF.

This clonotype was counted between two and nine times. The chain combines TRBV3-1 with TRBJ1-3, with D possibly being TRBD1 (5 bases). The V end was cut by 5 bases, the J end by 2 bases, with 13 bases between. Germline CDR1 and CDR2: LGHDT and YNNKEL (reference sequence). The CDR3 extends over 15 amino acids. The CDR3 bases are TGTGCCAGCAGCGACATTTGGGGGACTGGAAACACCATATATTTT. It codes for CASSDIWGTGNTIYF.

This clonotype appeared a few times. The J gene is TRBJ2-4, the V gene TRBV12-3 or TRBV12-4; D is unclear. V was shortened by 6 bases and J by 0 bases, with 9 bases between the two germline ends. The CDR3 loop spans 14 amino acids. CDR3 region: CASSPDQAKNIQYF. Written as DNA, the CDR3 is TGTGCCAGCAGCCCGGACCAAGCCAAAAACATTCAGTACTTC.

This clonotype has just a few counts. The chain combines TRBV23-1 with TRBJ1-6; D remains unclear. TRBV23-1 is given ORF status, its function remaining uncertain. Trimming stripped 4 bases from V and 5 bases from J, with 18 bases between. CDR3 size: 17 residues. CDR3 nucleotide sequence: TGCGCCAGCAGTCCCGTGGTGCGGGAGGGCAATAATTCACCCCTCCACTTT. Translated, it gives CASSPVVREGNNSPLHF.

This clonotype appeared a few times. J is TRBJ1-6 and V is TRBV7-3; D unresolved. The germline V and J ends were trimmed by 3 bases and 10 bases, with 13 bases remaining between them. CDR3 length: 14 residues. The germline V gene encodes CDR1 SGHTA and CDR2 FQGTGA. In DNA, the CDR3 is TGTGCCAGCAGCTTGGCAGGCGAACACTCACCCCTCCACTTT. Translated: CASSLAGEHSPLHF. The full variable domain, completed using reference TRBV7-3 and TRBJ1-6, is GAGVSQTPSNKVTEKGKYVELRCDPISGHTALYWYRQSLGQGPEFLIYFQGTGAADDSGLPNDRFFAVRPEGSVSTLKIQRTERGDSAVYLCASSLAGEHSPLHFGNGTRLTVT.

DNA of the CDR3: TGTGCCAGCACCCCCGATGGAGGGGAGACTAATGAAAAACTGTTTTTT. Translating it yields CASTPDGGETNEKLFF. The chain combines TRBV5-6 with TRBJ1-4, with D possibly matching TRBD1 (5 bases). V shed 6 bases and J shed 2 bases, with 17 bases lying between them. The length of the CDR3 is 16 residues. CDR1 and CDR2 (germline): SGHDT, YYEEEE.

In DNA form, the CDR3 reads TGTGCCAGCAGTTCCCGGACAGGGAGTCAGCCCCAGCATTTT. It is translated as CASSSRTGSQPQHF. J is TRBJ1-5 and V is TRBV12-3 or TRBV12-4; TRBD1 aligns across 8 bases. The junction had 5 bases not matched to a gene; V was cut back by 4 bases and J by 6 bases. CDR3 length equals 14 residues.

This clonotype was observed a single time. CDR3 bases: TGTGCCAGCAGGGCGGGACAGGGTACAGCTTTCTTT. Its protein product is CASRAGQGTAFF. V usage is TRBV12-3 or TRBV12-4 and J usage is TRBJ1-1; TRBD1 matches at 9 bases. CDR3 length: 12 residues. After removal of 6 bases from V and 10 bases from J, the junction contained 6 bases not matched to a gene.

This clonotype was counted between two and nine times. The chain joins TRBV2 to TRBJ2-7; unclear D gene. The CDR3 covers 15 residues. CDR1 and CDR2 from the germline V gene are SNHLY and FYNNEI. Trimming removed 7 bases from V and 3 bases from J, with 19 bases in between. The CDR3 here is CASIDRERTLYEQYF. The CDR3 DNA reads TGTGCCAGCATCGACCGAGAAAGGACCCTCTACGAGCAGTACTTC.

This chain connects TRBV11-2 to TRBJ2-7; maybe TRBD2 (6 bases). The CDR3 contains 15 residues. CDR1 and CDR2 from the germline V gene are SGHAT and FQNNGV. The germline V and J ends were trimmed by 2 bases and 0 bases, with 11 bases remaining between them. The CDR3 protein is CASSLRDSLSYEQYF. The CDR3 DNA sequence: TGTGCCAGCAGCTTAAGGGACTCCCTCTCCTACGAGCAGTACTTC. Variable domain in full (rest from reference TRBV11-2 and TRBJ2-7): EAGVAQSPRYKIIEKRQSVAFWCNPISGHATLYWYQQILGQGPKLLIQFQNNGVVDDSQLPKDRFSAERLKGVDSTLKIQPAKLEDSAVYLCASSLRDSLSYEQYFGPGTRLTVT.

The rearrangement joins TRBV9 to TRBJ1-1; no firm D call. V was trimmed by 4 bases and J by 8 bases, leaving 18 bases between them. Germline V CDR1 and CDR2: SGDLS, YYNGEE. CDR3 size: 14 residues. The CDR3 region has the DNA TGTGCCAGCAGCCCCTCGTCTGCGGGGTCCGAAGCTTTCTTT. Translating it yields CASSPSSAGSEAFF.

The chain has TRBV10-3 and TRBJ1-5; weak D call: TRBD1 (6 bases). This CDR3 is built from 14 residues. Germline loops: CDR1 ENHRY, CDR2 SYGVKD. Trimming removed 4 bases from V and 3 bases from J, with 10 bases in between. CDR3 sequence (DNA): TGTGCCATCAGTGGGACAGCCGACAATCAGCCCCAGCATTTT. Amino acids: CAISGTADNQPQHF.

This clonotype was observed many times. The gene calls are TRBV6-6 and TRBJ1-5; no clear D gene. CDR3 length: 12 residues. Trimming stripped 4 bases from V and 4 bases from J, with 5 bases between. Per germline, CDR1 MNHNY and CDR2 SVGAGI (reference sequence). As DNA, the CDR3 is TGTGCCAGCAGTTTCCTGAATCAGCCCCAGCATTTT. Translated, it gives CASSFLNQPQHF.